This passage covers 15 T cell receptor beta chains from one sample sequenced in a study of blood T cell repertoires in COVID-19. The repertoire was sequenced with immunoSEQ multiplex PCR; TCRdb's copy has only in-frame clones and lacks some. The sample consists of 200,000 to 250,000 clones, over 80% of them appearing once. Sample: peripheral blood. The receptors shown here come from a man aged 30-40 years with COVID-19, enrolled during active disease.

This clone appeared a single time. J is TRBJ2-1 and V is TRBV27, with D maybe TRBD2 (6 bases). Trimming took off 5 bases at V and 7 bases at J, with 12 bases between the two ends. CDR1 is MNHEY and CDR2 is SMNVEV in the germline V gene (reference sequence). The length of the CDR3 is 13 residues. The CDR3 loop is CASSETRGNEQFF. CDR3 sequence (DNA): TGTGCCAGCAGTGAAACGCGGGGTAATGAGCAGTTCTTC.

V and J are TRBV7-8 and TRBJ2-3; 7 bases map to TRBD2. The CDR3 is made up of 17 amino acids. Germline trimming cut 5 bases from V and 3 bases from J; bases unmatched to any gene: 14. Germline V gene lookup returns CDR1 SGHVS and CDR2 FQNEAQ. The CDR3 DNA is TGTGCCAGCAGCCTCCATCCGACAGCGGGGTCAACAGATACGCAGTATTTT. Its translation: CASSLHPTAGSTDTQYF.

The rearrangement links TRBV11-2 to TRBJ2-2, with 9 bases that match TRBD2. From germline, CDR1 is SGHAT and CDR2 FQNNGV. The CDR3 covers 17 residues. The V segment lost 2 bases and the J segment 4 bases; nucleotides outside the gene matches: 8. The DNA for the CDR3 is TGTGCCAGCAGCTTATTTAGCGGGAGTTTGGGCACCGGGGAGCTGTTTTTT. It encodes CASSLFSGSLGTGELFF.

V usage is TRBV6-5 and J usage is TRBJ1-1; D is unresolved. The CDR3 runs 15 residues. Germline V gene sequence: CDR1 MNHEY, CDR2 SVGAGI. Deletions cut 0 bases from V and 0 bases from J, with 8 bases between. This CDR3 is CASSYSLTVNTEAFF. The CDR3 DNA follows: TGTGCCAGCAGTTACTCGCTCACAGTGAACACTGAAGCTTTCTTT.

This clone was recorded a few times. This sequence joins TRBV5-4 and TRBJ1-3, with TRBD1 matching over 7 bases. This CDR3 region has 16 residues. V shed 4 bases, J shed 0 bases, and the junction held 7 bases outside the gene matches. Germline-derived CDR1 and CDR2 are SGHNT and YYREEE (reference sequence). The CDR3 loop is CASSPGQLLSGNTIYF. The CDR3, as DNA: TGTGCCAGCAGCCCGGGACAGCTCCTCTCTGGAAACACCATATATTTT.

The V and J genes are TRBV6-6 and TRBJ2-7; 11 positions agree with TRBD2. The CDR3 consists of 15 residues. The ends lost 6 bases at V and 7 bases at J; junction bases unmatched: 11. CDR1 and CDR2 from the germline V gene are MNHNY and SVGAGI (reference sequence). Written as DNA, the CDR3 is TGTGCCAGCAGGCCTAGCGGGAGGAACGGGCAAGAGCAGTACTTC. Translated, it gives CASRPSGRNGQEQYF.

On this clone itself: Other DNA sequences within the sample encode an identical CDR3. The chain uses TRBV7-9 and TRBJ1-4; 9 bases fit TRBD1. CDR1 and CDR2 (germline): SEHNR, FQNEAQ (reference sequence). V trimming: 3 bases; J trimming: 7 bases; junction bases outside the gene matches: 3. CDR3 size: 14 residues. CDR3 sequence (DNA): TGTGCCAGCAGCTTCGGACAGGGGAGTGAAAAACTGTTTTTT. As protein: CASSFGQGSEKLFF. Looking up the rest from reference TRBV7-9 and TRBJ1-4 gives the full variable domain: DTGVSQNPRHKITKRGQNVTFRCDPISEHNRLYWYRQTLGQGPEFLTYFQNEAQLEKSRLLSDRFSAERPKGSFSTLEIQRTEQGDSAMYLCASSFGQGSEKLFFGSGTQLSVL.

The chain joins TRBV19 to TRBJ1-1, with TRBD1 matching over 9 bases. The CDR3 loop spans 14 amino acids. Looked up from germline, CDR1 is LNHDA and CDR2 is SQIVND (reference sequence). The junction had 8 bases not matched to a gene; V was cut back by 6 bases and J by 6 bases. The CDR3 region has the DNA TGTGCCAGTAGCCCGGGACAGGGTGCATCTGAAGCTTTCTTT. Encoded protein: CASSPGQGASEAFF.

This clone was observed once. The V call is TRBV5-5, the J call TRBJ1-3, with D unclear. The CDR3 loop spans 15 amino acids. Germline CDR1 SGHKS, CDR2 YYEKEE (reference sequence). V lost 0 bases and J 0 bases, leaving 7 bases between the germline ends. The CDR3 coding sequence is TGTGCCAGCAGCTTGGCTCCCAGCTCTGGAAACACCATATATTTT. It yields the protein CASSLAPSSGNTIYF.

The chain has TRBV7-2 and TRBJ1-1; 8 bases are a match to TRBD1. J was trimmed by 1 base and V by 1 base; bases with no gene match: 5. The CDR3 loop spans 16 amino acids. The germline V gene has CDR1 SGHTA and CDR2 FQGNSA. The CDR3 nucleotides read TGTGCCAGCAGCTTAGATCCAGGGGGCCCGAACACTGAAGCTTTCTTT. Translation gives CASSLDPGGPNTEAFF.

Only a few counts were recorded for this clone. This rearrangement joins TRBV7-2 to TRBJ1-4, with D perhaps matching TRBD1 (5 bases). This CDR3 comprises 16 residues. V lost 1 base and J 3 bases, leaving 12 bases between the germline ends. Germline V lookup: CDR1 SGHTA, CDR2 FQGNSA. CDR3 amino acids: CASSLGGTQANEKLFF. The CDR3 DNA reads TGTGCCAGCAGCTTAGGGGGCACGCAGGCTAATGAAAAACTGTTTTTT.

The V and J genes are TRBV7-3 and TRBJ1-2; D perhaps matches TRBD1 (5 bases). The CDR3 spans 13 residues. Germline CDR1 is SGHTA and CDR2 is FQGTGA. With 5 bases removed from V and 4 bases from J, the gap between germline ends came to 11 bases. The CDR3 protein is CASSLTGGYGYTF. In DNA form, the CDR3 reads TGTGCCAGCAGCCTCACGGGGGGCTATGGCTACACCTTC.

This chain links TRBV5-1 with TRBJ2-1; perhaps TRBD2 as D (6 bases). The CDR3 covers 14 residues. Germline-derived CDR1 and CDR2 are SGHRS and YFSETQ. V was shortened by 5 bases and J by 2 bases, with 11 bases between the two germline ends. CDR3 nucleotides: TGCGCCAGCAGGGTGAGCGGGCCCTACAATGAGCAGTTCTTC. It specifies CASRVSGPYNEQFF.

The chain links TRBV5-1 to TRBJ2-7; possibly TRBD1 for D (5 bases). Per germline, CDR1 SGHRS and CDR2 YFSETQ. V shed 1 base and J shed 5 bases, with 13 bases lying between them. CDR3 length: 14 residues. CDR3 nucleotides: TGCGCCAGCAGCTTGTTTCCAGGGAACGACGAGCAGTACTTC. This sequence encodes CASSLFPGNDEQYF.

The CDR3 loop reads CASSPKRTGELFF. CDR3 bases: TGTGCCAGCAGCCCTAAGAGAACCGGGGAGCTGTTTTTT. The chain uses TRBV11-1 and TRBJ2-2; D is ambiguous. Germline V CDR1 and CDR2: SGHAT, FQDESV (reference sequence). The CDR3 has 13 amino acids. V shed 5 bases and J shed 5 bases, with 9 bases lying between them.